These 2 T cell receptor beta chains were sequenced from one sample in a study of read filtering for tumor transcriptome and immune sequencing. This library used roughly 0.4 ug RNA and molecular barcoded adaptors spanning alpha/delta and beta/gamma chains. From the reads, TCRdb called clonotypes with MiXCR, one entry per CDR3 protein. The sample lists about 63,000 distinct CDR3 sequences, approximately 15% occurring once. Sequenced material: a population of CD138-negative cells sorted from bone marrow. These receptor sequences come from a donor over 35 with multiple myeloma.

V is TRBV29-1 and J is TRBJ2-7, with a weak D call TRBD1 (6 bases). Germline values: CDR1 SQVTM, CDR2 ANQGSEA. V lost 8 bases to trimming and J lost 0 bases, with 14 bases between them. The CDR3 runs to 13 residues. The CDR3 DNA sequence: TGCAGCTCCCAGGGGATGCTCTCCTACGAGCAGTACTTC. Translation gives CSSQGMLSYEQYF.

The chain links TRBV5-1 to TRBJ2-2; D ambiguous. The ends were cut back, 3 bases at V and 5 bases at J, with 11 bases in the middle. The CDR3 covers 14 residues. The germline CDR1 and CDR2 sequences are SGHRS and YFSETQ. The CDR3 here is CASSSQTLTGELFF. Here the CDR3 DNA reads TGCGCCAGCAGCTCCCAGACCCTTACCGGGGAGCTGTTTTTT.